This T cell receptor (beta chain) was documented in a study of OX40 agonist ivuxolimab in advanced cancers. Broadly, across the study: Ivuxolimab was an agonistic, fully human IgG2 monoclonal antibody directed against OX40 (CD134), a costimulatory receptor. Of the approximately 54 dose-escalation patients, hepatocellular carcinoma was present in approximately 20, melanoma in approximately 15, renal cell carcinoma in 9 and head and neck cancer in 9. The monotherapy dose-escalation portion (N of about 50 patients) of the phase I ivuxolimab trial is reported in the paper. A male proportion of under 85% and a mean age of approximately 55 years, ranging from roughly 20 to 80, were recorded for the dose-escalation cohort. Patients were allowed to have had prior anti-PD-1, anti-PD-L1 or anti-CTLA-4 therapy, and 30% to 40% of the dose-escalation patients had previously received checkpoint inhibitors. The point of sequencing TCRbeta in the periphery was to test whether ivuxolimab changed TCR sequence diversity and drove clonal T-cell expansion. Partial responses occurred in three dose-escalation patients, of whom one had hepatocellular carcinoma and two had cutaneous melanoma. Intravenous ivuxolimab was administered to patients every 2 weeks at six dose levels: 0.01, 0.1, 0.3, 1.5, 3 and 10 mg/kg. Here is what the overall study found, with its caveats: Clonal expansion of both CD4+ and CD8+ blood T cells was observed from baseline to week 6 at doses 0.1 to 3.0 mg/kg. The antigen specificity of the peripheral T cells that underwent clonal expansion was not determined. Low levels of normalized T-cell clonal expansion were also seen in some nonresponding patients. After ivuxolimab, more expanded clones were found on average in CD8+ T cells than in CD4+ T cells. In partial responders in the 0.1-3.0 mg/kg groups, normalized peripheral clonal expansion was found to be among the lowest, especially among CD8+ T cells.

As for this clone: Its antigen is currently not known. No base quality values were provided; no much bigger clone lies one nucleotide off.

Genomic DNA was isolated from the sorted cells so that the TCRbeta CDR3 region could be sequenced. The immunoSEQ Assay was used to sequence the TCRbeta CDR3 regions. TCRdb limited this immuneACCESS table to in-frame rearrangements with V and J called. A share of clones is missing; checked studies link under half to unresolved V genes, and the rest is unexplained. The sample table holds over 50,000 clones, of which 92% were seen once. The ten largest clonotypes hold 23% of the sample. The germline V gene specifies LGHNT as CDR1 and FRNRAP as CDR2. Germline trimming: 7 bases from V, 7 bases from J; junction bases outside gene matches: 5. From the cysteine up to the phenylalanine, the CDR3 has a length of 13 residues. The kept DNA is CDR3 alone, 39 bases in frame from the first base. The trial excluded patients who had a history of autoimmune disease or who were on systemic immunosuppression. In every dose cohort, peripheral blood was drawn for TCR sequencing at baseline, cycle 4 day 1, and cycle 7 day 1. The samples were drawn from a first-in-human, open-label, multicenter phase I dose-escalation trial of ivuxolimab. Adults with locally advanced or metastatic head and neck squamous cell, hepatocellular, melanoma or renal cell carcinoma were enrolled in the trial. Before TCR sequencing, CD4+ T cells and CD8+ T cells were sorted from peripheral blood as separate populations.

The sample here was CD4+ or CD8+ T cells sorted from blood, taken in a trial of the OX40 agonist ivuxolimab. The chain is made from TRBV12-5 and TRBJ1-2; 11 middle bases align to TRBD1. This receptor was taken from an adult with an advanced solid tumor such as melanoma, head and neck, liver or kidney cancer. CDR3 region: CASEGTGGSGYTF. Read as DNA, the sequence is TGTGCTAGTGAAGGGACAGGGGGAAGTGGCTACACCTTC.